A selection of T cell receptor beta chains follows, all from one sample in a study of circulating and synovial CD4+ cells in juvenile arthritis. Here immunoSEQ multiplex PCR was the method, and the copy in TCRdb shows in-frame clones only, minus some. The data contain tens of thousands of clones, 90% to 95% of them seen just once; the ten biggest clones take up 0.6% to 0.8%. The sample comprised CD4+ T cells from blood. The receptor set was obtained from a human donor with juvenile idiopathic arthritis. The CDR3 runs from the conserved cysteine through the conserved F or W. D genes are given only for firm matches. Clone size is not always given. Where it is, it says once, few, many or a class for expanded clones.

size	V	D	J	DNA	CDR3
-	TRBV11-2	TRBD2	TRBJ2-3	TGTGCCAGCAGCCCAGCGGGGGGGCGGGATACGCAGTATTTT	CASSPAGGRDTQYF
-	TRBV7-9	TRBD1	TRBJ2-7	TGTGCCAGCAGCTCTCCGGGACAGCTCTACGAGCAGTACTTC	CASSSPGQLYEQYF
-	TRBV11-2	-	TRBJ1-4	TGTGCCAGCACCATTGGACAGCTGTATGAAAAACTGTTTTTT	CASTIGQLYEKLFF
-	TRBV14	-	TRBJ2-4	TGTGCCAGCAGCCAAGTGAGGGCTGGGAACATTCAGTACTTC	CASSQVRAGNIQYF
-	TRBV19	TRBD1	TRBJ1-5	TGTGCCAGTAGTCTACGGGACAGCCCGGCTTTTAATCAGCCCCAGCATTTT	CASSLRDSPAFNQPQHF
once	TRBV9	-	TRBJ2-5	TGTGCCAGCAGTCCACCCCCGGGACATGCCGGGACCCAGTACTTC	CASSPPPGHAGTQYF
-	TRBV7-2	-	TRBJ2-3	TGTGCCAGCAGCTTAAGCTCGGTTACAGATACGCAGTATTTT	CASSLSSVTDTQYF
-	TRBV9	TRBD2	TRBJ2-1	TGTGCCAGCAGCGTAGATTCTTGGACTAGCGTAGACAATGAGCAGTTCTTC	CASSVDSWTSVDNEQFF
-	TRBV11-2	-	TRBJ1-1	TGTGCCAGCAGCTTAGGGCGGGACACTGAAGCTTTCTTT	CASSLGRDTEAFF
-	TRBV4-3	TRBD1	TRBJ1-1	TGCGCCAGCAGCCAAGTAAGGGGGCAAAGGGCTTTCTTT	CASSQVRGQRAFF
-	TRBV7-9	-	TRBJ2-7	TGTGCCAGCAGCCACAATTCCTACGAGCAGTACTTC	CASSHNSYEQYF
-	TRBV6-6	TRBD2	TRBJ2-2	TGTGCCAGCGATTCCCCGGGACTAGTTTACACCGGGGAGCTGTTTTTT	CASDSPGLVYTGELFF
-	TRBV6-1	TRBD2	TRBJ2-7	TGTGCCAGCAAATCGGGACTAGCGGTTTTCTACGAGCAGTACTTC	CASKSGLAVFYEQYF
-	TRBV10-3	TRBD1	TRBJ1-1	TGTGCCATCAGCGACAGGGAACTCACTGAAGCTTTCTTT	CAISDRELTEAFF
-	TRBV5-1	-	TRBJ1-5	TGCGCCAGCAGCTTGGGCCCGGGAAGCAATCAGCCCCAGCATTTT	CASSLGPGSNQPQHF
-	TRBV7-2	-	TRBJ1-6	TGTGCCAGCAGCTTATTTCGGTACTCACCCCTCCACTTT	CASSLFRYSPLHF
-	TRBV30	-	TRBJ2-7	TGTGCCGGGAAAAACAAATTACAGGGCAAGCCCGCTCCGGGCTCCTACGAGCAGTACTTC	CAGKNKLQGKPAPGSYEQYF
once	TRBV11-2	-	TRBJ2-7	TGTGCCAGCAGCTTAGTTCAGGGCTCCCCAGGCTACGAGCAGTACTTC	CASSLVQGSPGYEQYF
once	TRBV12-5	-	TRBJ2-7	TGTGCTAGTGGTTTGGTATGGTGGCAGGGTTATGGAAACGAGCAGTACTTC	CASGLVWWQGYGNEQYF
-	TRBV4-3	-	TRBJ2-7	TGCGCCAGCAGCCAAGATAGGGAAGGGGTCTACGAGCAGTACTTC	CASSQDREGVYEQYF
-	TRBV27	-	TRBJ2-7	TGTGCCAGCGGAGGGTGGTACGAGCAGTACTTC	CASGGWYEQYF
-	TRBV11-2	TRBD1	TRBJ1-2	TGTGCCAGCAGCCCACGGACAGGGGGGGACTATGGCTACACCTTC	CASSPRTGGDYGYTF
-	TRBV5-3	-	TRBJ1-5	TGTGCCAGAAGGGACGACAGAGCAAATCAGCCCCAGCATTTT	CARRDDRANQPQHF
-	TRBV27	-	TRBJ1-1	TGTGCCAGCAGGCGAGGCATCGGGACTGAAGCTTTCTTT	CASRRGIGTEAFF
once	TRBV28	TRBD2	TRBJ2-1	TGTGGGACTAGCGGGAGCCGTGGGGGGGGTGATGAGCAGTTCTTC	CGTSGSRGGGDEQFF
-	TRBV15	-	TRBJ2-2	TGTGCCACCAGCAGATCAAAGCGGGACACCGGGGAGCTGTTTTTT	CATSRSKRDTGELFF
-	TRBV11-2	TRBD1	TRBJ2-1	TGTGCCAGCAGCCGGGACAGGCGTTCCTACAATGAGCAGTTCTTC	CASSRDRRSYNEQFF
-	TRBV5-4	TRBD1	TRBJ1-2	TGTGCCAGCAGCTTGAAAGGAGGGACAGGGGTCGGCTACACCTTC	CASSLKGGTGVGYTF
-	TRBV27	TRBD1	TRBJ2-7	TGTGCCAGCAGTTTATCGAGGGGACAGGGGATGAACGAGCAGTACTTC	CASSLSRGQGMNEQYF
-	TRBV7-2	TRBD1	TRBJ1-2	TGTGCCAGCAGGACACCGGGACAGGGGTCTAACTATGGCTACACCTTC	CASRTPGQGSNYGYTF
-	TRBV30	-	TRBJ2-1	TGTGCCTGGAGTCGGTACTCCTACAATGAGCAGTTCTTC	CAWSRYSYNEQFF
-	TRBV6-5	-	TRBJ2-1	TGTGCCAGCACCCGAGCCGGGTTTTCCTACAATGAGCAGTTCTTC	CASTRAGFSYNEQFF
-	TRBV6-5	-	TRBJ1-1	TGTGCCAGCAGTTACACGGGGATCATGAACACTGAAGCTTTCTTT	CASSYTGIMNTEAFF
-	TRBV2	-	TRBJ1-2	TGTGCCAGCAGGGCCACAGCAGGCTATGGCTACACCTTC	CASRATAGYGYTF
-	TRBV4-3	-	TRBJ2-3	TGCGCCAGCAGCCAAGATAGGCTAGCAGATACGCAGTATTTT	CASSQDRLADTQYF
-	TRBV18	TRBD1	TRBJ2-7	TGTGCCAGCTCACCACCAGGGACAGGGGGCATTAGCACCTACGAGCAGTACTTC	CASSPPGTGGISTYEQYF
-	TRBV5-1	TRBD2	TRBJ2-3	TGCGCCAGCAGCTTGGTTAGCGGGAGCACAGATACGCAGTATTTT	CASSLVSGSTDTQYF
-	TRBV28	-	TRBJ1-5	TGTGCCAGCAGTTTCACAGGGACTCAGCCCCAGCATTTT	CASSFTGTQPQHF
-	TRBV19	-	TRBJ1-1	TGTGCCAGTAGGTCTCGGGGAGGCCCGAACACTGAAGCTTTCTTT	CASRSRGGPNTEAFF
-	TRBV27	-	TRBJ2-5	TGTGCCAGCAGTTCGCTTAGGGGGTGGGAGACCCAGTACTTC	CASSSLRGWETQYF
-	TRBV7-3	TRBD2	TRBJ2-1	TGTGCCAGCAGCTCTAAGCGGGAGGGAACTGGCGAGCAGTTCTTC	CASSSKREGTGEQFF
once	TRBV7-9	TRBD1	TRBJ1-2	TGTGCCAGCGGATTTGGGACAGTACTTAACTATGGCTACACCTTC	CASGFGTVLNYGYTF
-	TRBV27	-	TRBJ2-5	TGTGCCAGCAGTTTAAGGCCCACTAAAGAGACCCAGTACTTC	CASSLRPTKETQYF
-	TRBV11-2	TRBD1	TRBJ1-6	TGTGCCAGCAGCAAAGACAGGGGGAATAATTCACCCCTCCACTTT	CASSKDRGNNSPLHF
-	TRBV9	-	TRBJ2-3	TGTGCCAGCAGCGTAGAGCGAGCGGCGCCCACAGATACGCAGTATTTT	CASSVERAAPTDTQYF
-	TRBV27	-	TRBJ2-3	TGTGCCAGCAATCCGTGGGGGGGCCTGAGCACAGATACGCAGTATTTT	CASNPWGGLSTDTQYF
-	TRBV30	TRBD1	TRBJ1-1	TGTGCCTGGAGCCCACAGGGGGGAACTGAAGCTTTCTTT	CAWSPQGGTEAFF
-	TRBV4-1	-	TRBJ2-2	TGCGCCAGCAGCCCTCCCCAGGATTCGAACACCGGGGAGCTGTTTTTT	CASSPPQDSNTGELFF
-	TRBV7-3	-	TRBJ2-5	TGTGCCAGCAGCGCTCGTTCAGGGGAGACCCAGTACTTC	CASSARSGETQYF
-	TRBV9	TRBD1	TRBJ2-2	TGTGCCAGCAGCGCCCCGACAGGGGGTCGGTCCGGGGAGCTGTTTTTT	CASSAPTGGRSGELFF
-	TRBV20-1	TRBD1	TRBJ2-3	TGCAGTGGCGGACAGGCCGATACGCAGTATTTT	CSGGQADTQYF